This T cell receptor beta chain is from a study of blood T cell repertoires in COVID-19. Background on the study: T cells, B-cell-depleted T cells, or PBMCs supplied cDNA or gDNA.

There are 16 residues in the CDR3. The V end lost 0 bases, the J end lost 0 bases, and 10 bases lay between the germline ends. The V gene's germline CDR1 is SGDLS and CDR2 YYNGEE. Clones were sequenced by immunoSEQ multiplex PCR, and TCRdb holds only the in-frame ones, with some missing. The sample records 250,000 to 350,000 clones, about 88% being singletons. Patients from Seattle were sampled longitudinally, starting during active infection. The chain is built from TRBV9 and TRBJ1-3; a possible D gene is TRBD1 (5 bases). The sample comprised peripheral blood. The source of this sequence is a woman aged 25-40 years with COVID-19, enrolled during active disease. CDR3 bases: TGTGCCAGCAGCGTAGCGGGGGGGAGCTCTGGAAACACCATATATTTT. It translates to CASSVAGGSSGNTIYF.